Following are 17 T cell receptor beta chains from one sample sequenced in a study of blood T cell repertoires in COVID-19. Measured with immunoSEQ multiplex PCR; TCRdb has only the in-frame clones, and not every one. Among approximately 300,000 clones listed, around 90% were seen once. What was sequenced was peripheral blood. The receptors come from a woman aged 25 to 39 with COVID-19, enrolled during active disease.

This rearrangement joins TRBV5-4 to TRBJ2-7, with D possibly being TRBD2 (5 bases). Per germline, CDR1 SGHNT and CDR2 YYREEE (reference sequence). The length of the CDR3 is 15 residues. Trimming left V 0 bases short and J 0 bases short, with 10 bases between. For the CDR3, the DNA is TGTGCCAGCAGCTTGGAGAAGGGAGCCTCCTACGAGCAGTACTTC. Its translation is CASSLEKGASYEQYF.

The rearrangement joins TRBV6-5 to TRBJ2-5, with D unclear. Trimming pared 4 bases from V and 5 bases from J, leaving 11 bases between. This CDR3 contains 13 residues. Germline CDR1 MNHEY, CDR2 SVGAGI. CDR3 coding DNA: TGTGCCAGCAGTTTTAACTCCGTCGAGACCCAGTACTTC. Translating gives CASSFNSVETQYF.

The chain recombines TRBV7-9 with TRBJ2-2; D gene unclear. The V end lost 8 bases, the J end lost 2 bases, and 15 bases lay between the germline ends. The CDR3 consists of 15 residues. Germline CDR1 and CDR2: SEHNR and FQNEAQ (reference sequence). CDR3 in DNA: TGTGCCAGCTTCCTGGGCAGGCTTAACACCGGGGAGCTGTTTTTT. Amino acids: CASFLGRLNTGELFF.

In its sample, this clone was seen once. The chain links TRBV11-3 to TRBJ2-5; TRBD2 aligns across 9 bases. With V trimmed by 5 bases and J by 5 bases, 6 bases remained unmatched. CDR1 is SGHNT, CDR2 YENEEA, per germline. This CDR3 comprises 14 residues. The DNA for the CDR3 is TGTGCCAGCAGCCCGGGACTAGCAGGGGAGACCCAGTACTTC. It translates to CASSPGLAGETQYF.

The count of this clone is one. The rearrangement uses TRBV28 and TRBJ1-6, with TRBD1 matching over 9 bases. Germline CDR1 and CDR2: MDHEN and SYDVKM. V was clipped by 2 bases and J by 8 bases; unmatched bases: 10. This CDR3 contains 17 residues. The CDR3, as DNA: TGTGCCAGCAGTTTACACGTCGGGACAGGGTTTGATTCACCCCTCCACTTT. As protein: CASSLHVGTGFDSPLHF.

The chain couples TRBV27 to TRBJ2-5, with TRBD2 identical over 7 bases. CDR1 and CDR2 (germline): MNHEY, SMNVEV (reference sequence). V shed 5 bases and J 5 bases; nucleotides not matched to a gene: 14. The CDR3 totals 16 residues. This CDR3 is CASSPVRAGGEETQYF. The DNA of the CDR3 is TGTGCCAGCAGTCCCGTGCGCGCTGGGGGGGAGGAGACCCAGTACTTC.

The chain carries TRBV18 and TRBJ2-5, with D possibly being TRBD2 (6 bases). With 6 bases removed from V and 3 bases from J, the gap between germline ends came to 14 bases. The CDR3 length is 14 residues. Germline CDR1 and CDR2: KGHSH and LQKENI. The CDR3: CASSPRGGKETQYF. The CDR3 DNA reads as TGTGCCAGCTCTCCCCGCGGAGGGAAAGAGACCCAGTACTTC.

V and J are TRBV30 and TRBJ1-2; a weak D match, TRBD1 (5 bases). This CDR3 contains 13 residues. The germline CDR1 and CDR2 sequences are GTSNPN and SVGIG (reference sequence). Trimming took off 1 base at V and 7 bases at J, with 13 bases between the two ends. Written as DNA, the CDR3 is TGTGCCTGGAGTGGAATCCAGGGAGGTGGCTACACCTTC. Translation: CAWSGIQGGGYTF.

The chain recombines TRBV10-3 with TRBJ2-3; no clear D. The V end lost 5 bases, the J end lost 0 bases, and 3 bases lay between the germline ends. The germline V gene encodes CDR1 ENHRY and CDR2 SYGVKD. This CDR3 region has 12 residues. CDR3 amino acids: CAISSSTDTQYF. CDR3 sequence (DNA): TGTGCCATCAGTTCTAGCACAGATACGCAGTATTTT.

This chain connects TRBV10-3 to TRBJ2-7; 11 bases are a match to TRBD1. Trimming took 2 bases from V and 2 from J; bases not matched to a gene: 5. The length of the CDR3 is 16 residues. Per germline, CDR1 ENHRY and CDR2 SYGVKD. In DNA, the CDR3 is TGTGCCATCAGTGAGGAGGACAGGGGGCTTACCTACGAGCAGTACTTC. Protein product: CAISEEDRGLTYEQYF.

The CDR3 DNA follows: TGTGCCAGCAGCTCACCGGGACTGGAAAACACCGGGGAGCTGTTTTTT. Translated, it gives CASSSPGLENTGELFF. This chain links TRBV9 with TRBJ2-2; weak D call: TRBD2 (6 bases). This CDR3 is 16 amino acids long. The V gene's germline CDR1 is SGDLS and CDR2 YYNGEE. The V end lost 4 bases, the J end lost 2 bases, and 15 bases lay between the germline ends.

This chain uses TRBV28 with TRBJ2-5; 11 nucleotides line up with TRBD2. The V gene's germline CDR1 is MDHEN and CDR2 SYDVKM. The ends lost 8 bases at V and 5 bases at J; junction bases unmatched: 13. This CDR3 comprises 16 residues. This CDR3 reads CASVGSGRGARETQYF. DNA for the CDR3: TGTGCCAGCGTTGGTAGCGGGAGGGGGGCCCGGGAGACCCAGTACTTC. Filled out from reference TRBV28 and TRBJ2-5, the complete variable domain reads DVKVTQSSRYLVKRTGEKVFLECVQDMDHENMFWYRQDPGLGLRLIYFSYDVKMKEKGDIPEGYSVSREKKERFSLILESASTNQTSMYLCASVGSGRGARETQYFGPGTRLLVL.

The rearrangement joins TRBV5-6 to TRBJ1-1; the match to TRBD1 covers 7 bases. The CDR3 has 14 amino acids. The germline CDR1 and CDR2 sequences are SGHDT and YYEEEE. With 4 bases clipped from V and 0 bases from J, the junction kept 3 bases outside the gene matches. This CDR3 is CASSMDRMNTEAFF. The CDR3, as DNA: TGTGCCAGCAGCATGGACAGGATGAACACTGAAGCTTTCTTT.

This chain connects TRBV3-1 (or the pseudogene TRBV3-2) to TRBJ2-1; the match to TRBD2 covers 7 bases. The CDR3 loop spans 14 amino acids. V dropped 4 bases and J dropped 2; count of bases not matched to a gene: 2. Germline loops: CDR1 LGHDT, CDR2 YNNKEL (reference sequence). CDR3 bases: TGTGCCAGCAGCCTAGCGGGCGCCTACAATGAGCAGTTCTTC. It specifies CASSLAGAYNEQFF.

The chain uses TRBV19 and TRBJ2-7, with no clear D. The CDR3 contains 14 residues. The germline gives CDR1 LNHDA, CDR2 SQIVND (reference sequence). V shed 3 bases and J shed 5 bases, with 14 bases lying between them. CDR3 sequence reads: CASSIFGDVNEQYF. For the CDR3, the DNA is TGTGCCAGTAGTATTTTTGGAGACGTCAACGAGCAGTACTTC.

CDR3 in DNA: TGCGCCAGCAGTCATTTTACGACAGGGAGAGGGGGTGAGCAGTTCTTC. Its protein product is CASSHFTTGRGGEQFF. The J gene is TRBJ2-1, the V gene TRBV23-1; 7 bases fit TRBD1. TRBV23-1 is an open reading frame whose function is uncertain. The CDR3 totals 16 residues. V dropped 3 bases and J dropped 9; count of bases not matched to a gene: 14.

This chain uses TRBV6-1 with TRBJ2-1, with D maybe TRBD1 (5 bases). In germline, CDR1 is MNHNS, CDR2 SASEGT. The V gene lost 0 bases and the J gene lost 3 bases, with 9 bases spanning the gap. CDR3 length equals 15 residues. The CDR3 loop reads CASSEAGRVYNEQFF. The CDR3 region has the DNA TGTGCCAGCAGTGAAGCGGGGCGCGTCTACAATGAGCAGTTCTTC.